The clone carrying this T cell receptor (beta chain) has a handful of counts. Its antigen is as yet unknown. TCRbeta library construction was performed incorporating unique molecular identifiers. MiXCR was run by TCRdb on the PCR reads, yielding one entry per CDR3 protein. The sample has about 610,000 distinct CDR3 sequences, 25% to 30% seen once. This specimen comes from a study of T-cell reconstitution after alpha-beta-depleted transplantation in children. Notes on the study in general: Surviving recipient T cells and thymic progenitors underlay high day-60 TCRbeta diversity in some patients.

The material sequenced was PBMCs, taken before TCRalphabeta/CD19-depleted stem cell transplant. The clonotype was recovered from a boy younger than two with Wiskott-Aldrich syndrome, due to receive a stem cell transplant.

Here the CDR3 reads CATSDPGINEKLFF. CDR3 DNA: TGTGCCACCAGTGACCCTGGGATCAATGAAAAACTGTTTTTT. This sequence joins TRBV24-1 and TRBJ1-4, with D uncertain. This CDR3 has 14 residues. V was pared by 4 bases and J by 5 bases, with 10 bases between. CDR1 is KGHDR, CDR2 SFDVKD, per germline.